The clone carrying this T cell receptor (beta chain) was counted only a few times. Its antigen is not known. Using its own MiXCR run on the 5' RACE reads, TCRdb lists one record per CDR3 protein. Of 200,000 to 300,000 distinct CDR3 sequences detected, roughly 13% appear once; the ten largest clones hold around 4%. The data belong to a study of identical twins. General observations from the study: A partial confounding effect on zero-insertion analyses could come from invariant MAIT and iNKT cells. Memory repertoires lacked the insertion deficit that abundant cord blood beta clonotypes showed.

V was pared by 5 bases and J by 2 bases, with 0 bases of the junction left unmatched. This CDR3 is built from 13 residues. Per the germline V gene, CDR1 is LNHNV and CDR2 is YYDKDF (reference sequence). The donor group consisted entirely of healthy Caucasians. This same sample was also taken into another study, of yellow fever vaccine responses in identical twins. As that report states: As reported, the vaccine T cell response of twins seemed partly convergent and partly personalized.

The TCR was taken from a woman under 30 in good health. Sequenced sample: memory (CD45RO+) T cells sorted from blood. The chain couples TRBV15 to TRBJ1-2, with 9 bases identical to TRBD1. CDR3 DNA: TGTGCCACCAGCGGGACAGGGAACTATGGCTACACCTTC. Its translation is CATSGTGNYGYTF.